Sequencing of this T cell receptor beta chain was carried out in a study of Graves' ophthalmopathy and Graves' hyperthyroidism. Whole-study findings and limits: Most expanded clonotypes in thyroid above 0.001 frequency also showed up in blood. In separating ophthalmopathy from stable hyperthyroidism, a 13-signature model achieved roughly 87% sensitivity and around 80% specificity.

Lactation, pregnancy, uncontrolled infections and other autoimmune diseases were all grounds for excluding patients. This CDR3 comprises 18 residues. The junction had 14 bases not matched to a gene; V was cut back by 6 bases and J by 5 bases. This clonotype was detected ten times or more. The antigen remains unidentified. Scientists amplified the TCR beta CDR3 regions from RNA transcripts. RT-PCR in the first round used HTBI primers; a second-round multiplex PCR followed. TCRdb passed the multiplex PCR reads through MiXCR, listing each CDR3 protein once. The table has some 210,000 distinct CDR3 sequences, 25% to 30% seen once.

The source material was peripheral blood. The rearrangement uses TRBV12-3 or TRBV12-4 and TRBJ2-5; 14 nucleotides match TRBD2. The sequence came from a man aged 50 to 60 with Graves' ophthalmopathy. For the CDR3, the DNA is TGTGCCAGCAGCCCCCCGGGGGGACTAGCGGGAGAGTGGGAGACCCAGTACTTC. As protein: CASSPPGGLAGEWETQYF.